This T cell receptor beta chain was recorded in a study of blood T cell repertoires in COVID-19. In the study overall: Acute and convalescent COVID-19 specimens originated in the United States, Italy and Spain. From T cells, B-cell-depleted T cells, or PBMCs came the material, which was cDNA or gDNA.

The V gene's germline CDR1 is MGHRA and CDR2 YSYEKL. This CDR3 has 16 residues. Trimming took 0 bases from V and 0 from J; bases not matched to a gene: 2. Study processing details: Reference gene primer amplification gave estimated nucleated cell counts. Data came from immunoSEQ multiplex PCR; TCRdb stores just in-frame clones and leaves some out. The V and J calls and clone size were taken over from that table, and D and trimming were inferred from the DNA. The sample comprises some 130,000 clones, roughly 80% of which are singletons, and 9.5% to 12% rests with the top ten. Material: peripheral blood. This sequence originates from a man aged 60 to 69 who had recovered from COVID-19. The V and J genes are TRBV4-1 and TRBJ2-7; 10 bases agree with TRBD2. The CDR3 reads CASSQDASGSSYEQYF. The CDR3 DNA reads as TGCGCCAGCAGCCAAGATGCTAGCGGGAGCTCCTACGAGCAGTACTTC.